Each of the 3 T cell receptor beta chains below was sequenced from the same sample in a study of cytomegalovirus exposure and HLA in healthy donors. 13 Jbeta primers and 60 Vbeta primers were used for the PCR. Sequenced by immunoSEQ multiplex PCR; TCRdb stores in-frame clones only, minus some. The table has about 190,000 clones, just under 75% seen once. The sequencing input was PBMCs. The receptors derive from a young woman in good health and CMV-seropositive.

The J gene is TRBJ2-7, the V gene TRBV5-1, with TRBD2 as a possible D gene (6 bases). The V gene lost 0 bases and the J gene lost 4 bases, with 11 bases spanning the gap. Germline V gene sequence: CDR1 SGHRS, CDR2 YFSETQ. This CDR3 is built from 14 residues. The CDR3 bases are TGCGCCAGCAGCTTGGCAACTAGCAAGTACGAGCAGTACTTC. Translation gives CASSLATSKYEQYF.

In its sample, this clone was seen a few times. The chain combines TRBV6-1 with TRBJ2-5, with TRBD2 matching 12 bases. Germline assignment: CDR1 MNHNS and CDR2 SASEGT. The V gene end was trimmed by 0 bases and the J gene end by 2 bases; junction bases not matched to a gene: 13. The CDR3 has 20 amino acids. The chain's CDR3 is CASSEAVSSGRGLGQETQYF. The CDR3 DNA follows: TGTGCCAGCAGTGAAGCTGTATCTAGCGGGAGGGGTTTGGGGCAAGAGACCCAGTACTTC.

CDR3 sequence: CSVILRDRGRETQYF. CDR3 nucleotides: TGCAGCGTTATACTGAGGGACAGGGGTCGGGAGACCCAGTACTTC. J is TRBJ2-5 and V is TRBV29-1; TRBD1 aligns across 10 bases. Germline V gene data show CDR1 as SQVTM and CDR2 as ANQGSEA. The V segment lost 5 bases and the J segment 5 bases; nucleotides outside the gene matches: 11. The CDR3 has 15 amino acids.